The clone carrying this T cell receptor beta chain was picked up one time. Antigen unknown. The data are from a study of lymphopenia after photon versus proton radiotherapy. Notes on the study in general: Oligoclonal CD8+ Temra expansion after nadir drove photon patients' diversity drop. Authors raise, but do not show, better survival with proton therapy. Proton therapy kept repertoires fairly stable, unlike photons, which gained effector/memory cells.

Germline V gives CDR1 SNHLY, CDR2 FYNNEI. This CDR3 contains 16 residues. V was pared by 5 bases and J by 2 bases, with 19 bases between. Sequencing was performed with immunoSEQ multiplex PCR; in TCRdb, only in-frame clones are kept and a portion is missing. The sample shows 60,000 to 75,000 clones, roughly 86% of them seen only once. The clonotype originates from a man aged 35 to 55 with gastric cancer. The J gene is TRBJ2-7, the V gene TRBV2; a possible D gene is TRBD2 (6 bases). The material was peripheral blood, obtained from a patient treated with photon-based radiotherapy. The CDR3 spells CASSQGVRGRTYEQYF. The CDR3 region has the DNA TGTGCCAGCAGTCAGGGAGTTCGGGGGAGGACCTACGAGCAGTACTTC.